Described below is a single T cell receptor beta chain sequence and its context. The antigen is not known. Generated by immunoSEQ multiplex PCR, the TCRdb table keeps only in-frame clones and is missing some. The data show under 100,000 clones, with around nine tenths seen just once and more than 0.6% held by the top ten. These data originate in a study of OX40 agonist ivuxolimab in advanced cancers. Overall study results and limits: Clonal expansion from baseline to week 6 occurred in both CD4+ and CD8+ T cells.

The CDR3 loop spans 16 amino acids. Trimming cost V 3 bases and J 0 bases, with 12 bases left between them. Germline V gives CDR1 SGHTA, CDR2 FQGNSA. The gene calls are TRBV7-2 and TRBJ2-4; D perhaps matches TRBD1 (6 bases). Sequenced material: CD4+ or CD8+ T cells sorted from blood, taken in a trial of the OX40 agonist ivuxolimab. The sequence derives from an adult with an advanced solid tumor such as melanoma, head and neck, liver or kidney cancer. The CDR3 loop reads CASSFTGQLAKNIQYF. DNA of the CDR3: TGTGCCAGCAGCTTTACCGGACAGCTAGCCAAAAACATTCAGTACTTC.